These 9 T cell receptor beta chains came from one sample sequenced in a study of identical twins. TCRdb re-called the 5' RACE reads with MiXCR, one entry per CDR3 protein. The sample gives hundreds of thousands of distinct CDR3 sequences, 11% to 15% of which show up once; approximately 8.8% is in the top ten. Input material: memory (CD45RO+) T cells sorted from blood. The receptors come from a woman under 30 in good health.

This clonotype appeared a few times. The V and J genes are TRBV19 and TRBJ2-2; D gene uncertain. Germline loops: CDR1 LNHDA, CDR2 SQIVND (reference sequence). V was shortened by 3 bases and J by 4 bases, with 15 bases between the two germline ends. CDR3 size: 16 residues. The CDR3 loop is CASSIVSRPPTGELFF. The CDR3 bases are TGTGCCAGTAGTATTGTGAGTAGGCCACCCACCGGGGAGCTGTTTTTT.

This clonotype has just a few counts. CDR3 in DNA: TGTGCCAGCAGACCTGAGGCGGGTGGCTACACCTTC. It is translated as CASRPEAGGYTF. The chain has TRBV7-9 and TRBJ1-2, with D uncertain. The CDR3 extends over 12 amino acids. With 6 bases removed from V and 7 bases from J, the gap between germline ends came to 12 bases. CDR1 is SEHNR, CDR2 FQNEAQ, per germline (reference sequence).

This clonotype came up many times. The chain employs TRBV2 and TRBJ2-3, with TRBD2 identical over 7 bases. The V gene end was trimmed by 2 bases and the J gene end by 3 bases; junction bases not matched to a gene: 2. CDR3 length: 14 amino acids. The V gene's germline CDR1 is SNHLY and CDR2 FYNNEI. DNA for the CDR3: TGTGCCAGCAGTGAACTAGCGGTAACAGATACGCAGTATTTT. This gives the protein CASSELAVTDTQYF.

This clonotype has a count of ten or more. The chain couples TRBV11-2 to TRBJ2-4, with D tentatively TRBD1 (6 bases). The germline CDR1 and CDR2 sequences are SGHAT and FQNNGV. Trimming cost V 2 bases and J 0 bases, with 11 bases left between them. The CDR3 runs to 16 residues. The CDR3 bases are TGTGCCAGCAGCTTACAGGGGCCGTTAGCCAAAAACATTCAGTACTTC. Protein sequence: CASSLQGPLAKNIQYF.

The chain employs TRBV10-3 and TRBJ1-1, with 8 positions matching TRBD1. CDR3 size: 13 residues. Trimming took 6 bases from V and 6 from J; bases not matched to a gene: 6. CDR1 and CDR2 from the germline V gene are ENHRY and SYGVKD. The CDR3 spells CAIRSQGAAEAFF. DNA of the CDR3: TGTGCCATCAGATCTCAGGGGGCTGCTGAAGCTTTCTTT.

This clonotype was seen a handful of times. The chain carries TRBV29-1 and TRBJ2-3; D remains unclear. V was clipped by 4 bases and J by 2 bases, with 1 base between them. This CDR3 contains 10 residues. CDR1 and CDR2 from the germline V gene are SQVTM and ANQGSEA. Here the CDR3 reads CSVATDTQYF. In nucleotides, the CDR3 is TGCAGCGTTGCCACAGATACGCAGTATTTT.

The DNA of the CDR3 is TGCAGCCTTCTAATTGGAAACACCATATATTTT. Protein product: CSLLIGNTIYF. The rearrangement uses TRBV29-1 and TRBJ1-3; no reliable D call. Between the trimmed V and J ends, which lost 8 bases and 3 bases, there was a span of 8 bases. The CDR3 is made up of 11 amino acids. The V gene's germline CDR1 is SQVTM and CDR2 ANQGSEA.

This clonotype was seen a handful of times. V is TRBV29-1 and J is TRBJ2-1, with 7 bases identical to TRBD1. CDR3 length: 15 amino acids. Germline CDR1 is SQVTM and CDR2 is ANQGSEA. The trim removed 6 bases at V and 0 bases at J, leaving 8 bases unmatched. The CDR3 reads CSVTGTASSYNEQFF. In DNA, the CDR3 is TGCAGCGTGACCGGGACAGCAAGCTCCTACAATGAGCAGTTCTTC.

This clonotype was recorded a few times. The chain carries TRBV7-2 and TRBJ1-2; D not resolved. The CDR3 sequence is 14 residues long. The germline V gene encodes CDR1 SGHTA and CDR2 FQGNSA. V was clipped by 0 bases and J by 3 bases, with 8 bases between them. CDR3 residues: CASSLANRDYGYTF. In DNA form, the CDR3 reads TGTGCCAGCAGCTTAGCAAATCGGGACTATGGCTACACCTTC.